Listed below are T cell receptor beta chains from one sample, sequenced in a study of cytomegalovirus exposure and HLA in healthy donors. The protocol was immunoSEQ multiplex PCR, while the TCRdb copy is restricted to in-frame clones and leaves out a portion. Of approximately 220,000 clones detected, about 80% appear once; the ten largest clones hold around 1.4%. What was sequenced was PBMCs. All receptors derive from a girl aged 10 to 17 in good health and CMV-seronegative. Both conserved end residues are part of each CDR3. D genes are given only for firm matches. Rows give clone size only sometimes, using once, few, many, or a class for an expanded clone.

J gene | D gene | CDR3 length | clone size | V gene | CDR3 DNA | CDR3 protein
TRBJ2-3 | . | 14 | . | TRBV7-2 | TGTGCCAGCAGCTTAGCAAGGGGGAGAGATACGCAGTATTTT | CASSLARGRDTQYF
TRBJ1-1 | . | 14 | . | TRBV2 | TGTGCCAGCAGTGCCCTTGGCCCCAACACTGAAGCTTTCTTT | CASSALGPNTEAFF
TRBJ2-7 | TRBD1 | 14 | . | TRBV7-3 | TGTGCCAGCAGCTATGGGACAGGGAACTACGAGCAGTACTTC | CASSYGTGNYEQYF
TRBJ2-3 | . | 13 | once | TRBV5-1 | TGCGCCAGCAGCCCAGGTACCACAGATACGCAGTATTTT | CASSPGTTDTQYF
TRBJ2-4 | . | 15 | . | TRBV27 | TGTGCCAGCAGTTTATCGTCGGGGGCCAAAAACATTCAGTACTTC | CASSLSSGAKNIQYF
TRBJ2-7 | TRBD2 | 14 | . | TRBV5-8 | TGTGCCAGCAACCAAGGGACTAGCGGCTACGAGCAGTACTTC | CASNQGTSGYEQYF
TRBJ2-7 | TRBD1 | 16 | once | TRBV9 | TGTGCCAGCAGCGCCAGGACAGGGGCAAACTTTTACGAGCAGTACTTC | CASSARTGANFYEQYF
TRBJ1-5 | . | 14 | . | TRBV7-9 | TGTGCCAGCAGCCCAGACAGATACAATCAGCCCCAGCATTTT | CASSPDRYNQPQHF
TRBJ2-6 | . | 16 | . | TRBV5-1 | TGCGCCAGCAGCTTGGCGGTATCTACCGGGGCCAACGTCCTGACTTTC | CASSLAVSTGANVLTF
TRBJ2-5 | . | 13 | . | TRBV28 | TGTGCCAGCAGCTGGGGACTTCAAGAGACCCAGTACTTC | CASSWGLQETQYF
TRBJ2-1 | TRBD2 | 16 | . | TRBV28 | TGTGCCGTAACGGGAGCTAGCGGGGGCCCTGGGAATGAGCAGTTCTTC | CAVTGASGGPGNEQFF
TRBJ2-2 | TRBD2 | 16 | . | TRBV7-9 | TGTGCCAGCAGCAGGGGACTAGCGGGGTCCCACGGGGAGCTGTTTTTT | CASSRGLAGSHGELFF
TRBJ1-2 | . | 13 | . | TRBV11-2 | TGTGCCAGCAGCCCAGGGTTGTCCCGGGGCTACACCTTC | CASSPGLSRGYTF
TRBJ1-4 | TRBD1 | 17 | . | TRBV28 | TGTGCCAGCAGTTCTACCCTTTGGACAGGGAAAACTGAAAAACTGTTTTTT | CASSSTLWTGKTEKLFF
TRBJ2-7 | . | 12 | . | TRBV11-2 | TGTGCCAGCAGCTTACCAGGCTACGAGCAGTACTTC | CASSLPGYEQYF
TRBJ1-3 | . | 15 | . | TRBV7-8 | TGTGCCAGCAGCGCTTACATAAACTCTGGAAACACCATATATTTT | CASSAYINSGNTIYF
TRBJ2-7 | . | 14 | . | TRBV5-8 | TGTGCCAGCAGCCCCACCCGACAGAACTACGAGCAGTACTTC | CASSPTRQNYEQYF
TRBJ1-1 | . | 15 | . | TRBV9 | TGTGCCAGCAGCGTCGGACAGAACATGAACACTGAAGCTTTCTTT | CASSVGQNMNTEAFF
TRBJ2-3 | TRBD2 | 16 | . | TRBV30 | TGTGCCTGGAGTCGGGAGGGCGGTTGGGGCACAGATACGCAGTATTTT | CAWSREGGWGTDTQYF
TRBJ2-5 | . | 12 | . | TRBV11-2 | TGTGCCAGCAGCCCCGCTGAGGAGACCCAGTACTTC | CASSPAEETQYF
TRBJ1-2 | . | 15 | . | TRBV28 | TGTGCCAGCCATCGCAGTTGGGGAGGGTCCTATGGCTACACCTTC | CASHRSWGGSYGYTF
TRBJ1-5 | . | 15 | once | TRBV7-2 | TGTGCCAGCAGCTTAGATATCGGTGGAGGTCAGCCCCAGCATTTT | CASSLDIGGGQPQHF
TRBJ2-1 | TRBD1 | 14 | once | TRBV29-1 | TGCAGCGTTGAGGAGGACAGGCTCTACAATGAGCAGTTCTTC | CSVEEDRLYNEQFF
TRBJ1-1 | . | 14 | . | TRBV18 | TGTGCCAGCTCACCGGGGCAGGTCAACACTGAAGCTTTCTTT | CASSPGQVNTEAFF
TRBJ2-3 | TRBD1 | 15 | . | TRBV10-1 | TGCGCCAGCAGTGCGCGGACAGGGCCCACAGATACGCAGTATTTT | CASSARTGPTDTQYF
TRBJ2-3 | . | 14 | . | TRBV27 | TGTGCCAGCAGTAGACAGAGGCTCACAGATACGCAGTATTTT | CASSRQRLTDTQYF
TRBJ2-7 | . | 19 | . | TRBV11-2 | TGTGCCAGCAGCTTAAGGGTAACAGGGACGGGGCCCGACTCCTACGAGCAGTACTTC | CASSLRVTGTGPDSYEQYF
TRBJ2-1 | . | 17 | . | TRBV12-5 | TGTGCTAGTGGTTTGGTATTGAGTGGGAGTTCCTACAATGAGCAGTTCTTC | CASGLVLSGSSYNEQFF
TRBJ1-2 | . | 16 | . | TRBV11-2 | TGTGCCAGCAGCCAGGGAGGAGGGCGGAGCGGGGTTCGCTACACCTTC | CASSQGGGRSGVRYTF
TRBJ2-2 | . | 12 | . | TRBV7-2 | TGTGCCAGCAGCTTAACAGCCGGGGAGCTGTTTTTT | CASSLTAGELFF
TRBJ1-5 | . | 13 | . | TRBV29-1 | TGCAGCGTACGGGACACCGGCAATCAGCCCCAGCATTTT | CSVRDTGNQPQHF
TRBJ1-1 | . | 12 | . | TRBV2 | TGTGCCAGCAGGTCCGGGAACACTGAAGCTTTCTTT | CASRSGNTEAFF
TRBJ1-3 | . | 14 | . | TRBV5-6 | TGTGCCAGCACCCGAGGGTGGTCTGGAAACACCATATATTTT | CASTRGWSGNTIYF
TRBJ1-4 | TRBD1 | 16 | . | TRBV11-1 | TGTGCCAGCAGCCGCGGGACAGGAACAACTAATGAAAAACTGTTTTTT | CASSRGTGTTNEKLFF
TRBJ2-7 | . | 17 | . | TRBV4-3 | TGCGCCAGCAGCCCTACAGTGGGGGGTGCCCTCTTCTACGAGCAGTACTTC | CASSPTVGGALFYEQYF
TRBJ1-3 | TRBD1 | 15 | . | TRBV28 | TGTGCCAGCTTTGGGAGGAGGGACAGGGCAGACACCATATATTTT | CASFGRRDRADTIYF
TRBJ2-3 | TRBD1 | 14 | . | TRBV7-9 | TGTGCCAGCAGCTCAACTGGACAGGGTAATACGCAGTATTTT | CASSSTGQGNTQYF
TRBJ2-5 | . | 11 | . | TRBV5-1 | TGCGCCAGCAGCTCTAGAGAGACCCAGTACTTC | CASSSRETQYF
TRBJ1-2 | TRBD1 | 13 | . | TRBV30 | TGTGCCTGGAGTGTACGGACAGGGTTGGACTACACCTTC | CAWSVRTGLDYTF
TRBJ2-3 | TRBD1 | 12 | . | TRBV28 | TGTGCCATCGGGACAGACACAGATACGCAGTATTTT | CAIGTDTDTQYF
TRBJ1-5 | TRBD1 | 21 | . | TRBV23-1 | TGCGCCAGCAGTCAATCCCCCCCCCGATCTTCTCGGGACAGGGGCTCAGGGCCCCAGCATTTT | CASSQSPPRSSRDRGSGPQHF
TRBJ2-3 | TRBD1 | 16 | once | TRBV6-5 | TGTGCCAGCAGTTACTCGCCGGGACAGCTTACAGATACGCAGTATTTT | CASSYSPGQLTDTQYF
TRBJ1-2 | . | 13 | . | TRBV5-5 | TGTGCCAGCAGCTTGGAGGACTCCTATGGCTACACCTTC | CASSLEDSYGYTF
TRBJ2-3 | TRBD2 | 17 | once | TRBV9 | TGTGCCAGCAGCGTAGGACTAGCGGGAGCGCTAGGGGTTACGCAGTATTTT | CASSVGLAGALGVTQYF
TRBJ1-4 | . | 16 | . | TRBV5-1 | TGCGCCAGCAGCCTGGAAGGGACAAACGCTAATGAAAAACTGTTTTTT | CASSLEGTNANEKLFF
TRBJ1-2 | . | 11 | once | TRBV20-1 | TGCAGTGCTAGGGGGGCGGATGGCTACACCTTC | CSARGADGYTF
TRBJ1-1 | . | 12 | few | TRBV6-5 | TGTGCCAGCAGTCCGAGGAACACTGAAGCTTTCTTT | CASSPRNTEAFF
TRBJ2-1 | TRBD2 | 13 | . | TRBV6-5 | TGTGCCAGCAGAGGGACTAGCGGCAATGAGCAGTTCTTC | CASRGTSGNEQFF
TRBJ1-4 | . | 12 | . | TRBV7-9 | TGTTCCAGCAGCTCCTCGCGGGAGGAACTGTTTTTT | CSSSSSREELFF
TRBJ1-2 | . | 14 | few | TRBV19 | TGTGCCAGTAGTATCCTAACCAAAGGGAGTGGCTACACCTTC | CASSILTKGSGYTF
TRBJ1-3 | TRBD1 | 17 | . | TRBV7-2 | TGTGCCAGCGGTGACTCACCCGGGACAGTTACTGGAAACACCATATATTTT | CASGDSPGTVTGNTIYF